Listed below are T cell receptor beta chains from one sample, sequenced in a study of T-cell memory formation after mild COVID-19. TCRdb used MiXCR to reprocess the 5' RACE reads, holding one entry per CDR3 protein. Altogether 190,000 or so distinct CDR3 sequences are present, over 20% being singletons, with the ten largest covering under 25%. Sequencing input: PBMCs or a T cell subset sorted from them (not recorded which). These receptors all come from an adult woman who had mild COVID-19 (a few samples of this study predate the infection). Cell type and time point are not known. Both conserved end residues are part of each CDR3.

J gene: TRBJ2-7
V gene: TRBV25-1
CDR3 protein: CASSEPAGWDEQYF

J gene: TRBJ2-6
V gene: TRBV9
CDR3 protein: CASSVGANVLTF

J gene: TRBJ2-7
V gene: TRBV20-1
CDR3 protein: CSAREGRGPEQYF

J gene: TRBJ2-3
V gene: TRBV9
CDR3 protein: CASSVASGGTADTQYF

J gene: TRBJ2-1
V gene: TRBV5-5
CDR3 protein: CASSLDRVIPDEQFF

J gene: TRBJ2-1
V gene: TRBV11-2
CDR3 protein: CASSLRGGVGNEQFF

J gene: TRBJ2-1
V gene: TRBV6-2/TRBV6-3
CDR3 protein: CASSRQDVNEQFF

J gene: TRBJ2-3
V gene: TRBV20-1
CDR3 protein: CSARDGTSDVADTQYF

J gene: TRBJ1-2
V gene: TRBV15
CDR3 protein: CATSRGSGVEGYTF

J gene: TRBJ1-1
V gene: TRBV30
CDR3 protein: CAWSFEGGTEAFF

J gene: TRBJ2-7
V gene: TRBV11-2
CDR3 protein: CASSAPGHGLEQYF

J gene: TRBJ1-4
V gene: TRBV19
CDR3 protein: CASRPRTATNEKLFF

J gene: TRBJ1-2
V gene: TRBV4-2
CDR3 protein: CASSQGTGSYSYGYTF

J gene: TRBJ1-2
V gene: TRBV14
CDR3 protein: CASSQAWTGSHGYTF

J gene: TRBJ2-7
V gene: TRBV27
CDR3 protein: CASSLRGMTYEQYF

J gene: TRBJ2-7
V gene: TRBV27
CDR3 protein: CASSLTSGLEQYF

J gene: TRBJ1-2
V gene: TRBV6-5
CDR3 protein: CASSPITSVGADGYTF

J gene: TRBJ2-1
V gene: TRBV7-9
CDR3 protein: CASSLSTLTAGGMWNEQFF

J gene: TRBJ2-1
V gene: TRBV21-1
CDR3 protein: CASSTGLAGPSYNEQFF

J gene: TRBJ2-1
V gene: TRBV6-1
CDR3 protein: CASSYVGENEQFF

J gene: TRBJ2-3
V gene: TRBV24-1
CDR3 protein: CATSDLPDDGTDTQYF

J gene: TRBJ2-1
V gene: TRBV24-1
CDR3 protein: CATSDSGGYWNEQFF

J gene: TRBJ2-7
V gene: TRBV6-2/TRBV6-3
CDR3 protein: CASSPPSGRADEQYF

J gene: TRBJ2-1
V gene: TRBV11-2
CDR3 protein: CASSLDPGTGEYEQFF

J gene: TRBJ2-5
V gene: TRBV30
CDR3 protein: CAWSGIGIVTFQETQYF

J gene: TRBJ2-2
V gene: TRBV7-9
CDR3 protein: CASSSAWDTLTGELFF

J gene: TRBJ1-1
V gene: TRBV2
CDR3 protein: CASSEYRRNTEAFF

J gene: TRBJ1-2
V gene: TRBV5-1
CDR3 protein: CASSLEQTNYGYTF

J gene: TRBJ1-1
V gene: TRBV4-1
CDR3 protein: CASSQVGLGGTEAFF

J gene: TRBJ2-7
V gene: TRBV2
CDR3 protein: CASSDRFPRQGTYEQYF

J gene: TRBJ2-7
V gene: TRBV15
CDR3 protein: CATSRELAKTYEQYF

J gene: TRBJ1-1
V gene: TRBV6-6
CDR3 protein: CASSYGVESHTEAFF

J gene: TRBJ2-2
V gene: TRBV3-1
CDR3 protein: CASRGVNTGELFF

J gene: TRBJ2-1
V gene: TRBV30
CDR3 protein: CAWSDPPGQGNYNEQFF

J gene: TRBJ1-2
V gene: TRBV30
CDR3 protein: CAWSPGTGDYGYTF

J gene: TRBJ2-1
V gene: TRBV5-1
CDR3 protein: CASSFEGTYNEQFF

J gene: TRBJ2-1
V gene: TRBV7-2
CDR3 protein: CASSPMEGWNEQFF

J gene: TRBJ1-3
V gene: TRBV20-1
CDR3 protein: CSAYTGSSGNTIYF

J gene: TRBJ2-7
V gene: TRBV7-9
CDR3 protein: CASSSGTEREWQYF

J gene: TRBJ2-2
V gene: TRBV12-3/TRBV12-4
CDR3 protein: CASKSSGTGYTGELFF

J gene: TRBJ2-2
V gene: TRBV15
CDR3 protein: CATSKDGATGELFF

J gene: TRBJ2-1
V gene: TRBV6-2/TRBV6-3
CDR3 protein: CASSPGLVEQFF

J gene: TRBJ2-3
V gene: TRBV5-1
CDR3 protein: CASSRPRSGDTQYF

J gene: TRBJ2-1
V gene: TRBV7-9
CDR3 protein: CASSPQGGTDNEQFF

J gene: TRBJ2-1
V gene: TRBV20-1
CDR3 protein: CSARPASGLAGVYNEQFF

J gene: TRBJ2-7
V gene: TRBV3-1
CDR3 protein: CASSQVGTSLSPYEQYF

J gene: TRBJ2-1
V gene: TRBV6-5
CDR3 protein: CASSTRGRSSYNEQFF

J gene: TRBJ2-1
V gene: TRBV4-2
CDR3 protein: CASSQAVHGRVADNEQFF

J gene: TRBJ2-3
V gene: TRBV29-1
CDR3 protein: CSVENGDTQYF

J gene: TRBJ1-2
V gene: TRBV10-3
CDR3 protein: CATRGVFYGYTF

J gene: TRBJ2-7
V gene: TRBV29-1
CDR3 protein: CSVEDPTSTYEQYF

J gene: TRBJ1-1
V gene: TRBV4-3
CDR3 protein: CASSQVTGYREGGDTEAFF